These T cell receptor beta chains were read from a single sample in a study of radiation and T cells in renal cell carcinoma. Only in-frame clones appear in the TCRdb table, and some are missing; sequencing was by immunoSEQ multiplex PCR. Here the sample spans around 75,000 clones, roughly 87% being singletons. Sequenced here: blood, sampled from a patient whose treatment included radiotherapy and nephrectomy. These receptor sequences come from a man in his 60s with renal cell carcinoma. Each CDR3 is given with its conserved first and last residue. A D gene is named only where the DNA matches it firmly. Clone size, where shown, is once, few, many, or a class for clones that have expanded.

size,D,J,V,CDR3,DNA
-,-,TRBJ1-2,TRBV10-3,CAISVGGLPSNNYGYTF,TGTGCCATCAGCGTCGGGGGCCTACCCTCTAATAACTATGGCTACACCTTC
-,-,TRBJ2-7,TRBV28,CASGAPVSYEQYF,TGTGCCAGCGGGGCTCCTGTCTCCTACGAGCAGTACTTC
-,TRBD1,TRBJ2-6,TRBV5-1,CASSWTGTSGANVLTF,TGCGCCAGCAGCTGGACAGGAACCTCTGGGGCCAACGTCCTGACTTTC
-,-,TRBJ2-6,TRBV5-1,CASSWRGSGANVLTF,TGCGCCAGCAGCTGGCGGGGATCTGGGGCCAACGTCCTGACTTTC
-,TRBD1,TRBJ1-2,TRBV28,CASTTDRGRVSNYGYTF,TGTGCCAGCACCACGGACAGGGGGCGGGTTTCTAACTATGGCTACACCTTC
-,-,TRBJ1-5,TRBV7-9,CASSLAERQTQHF,TGTGCCAGCAGCTTAGCAGAGAGACAGACCCAGCATTTT
-,TRBD2,TRBJ2-1,TRBV27,CASSPVGGRASHEQFF,TGTGCCAGCAGCCCGGTGGGCGGGAGGGCCTCGCATGAGCAGTTCTTC
few,TRBD2,TRBJ2-1,TRBV25-1,CASSELTGRENNEQFF,TGTGCCAGCAGTGAATTAACCGGGAGGGAAAACAATGAGCAGTTCTTC
-,-,TRBJ1-2,TRBV4-1,CASSPGPTNYGYTF,TGCGCCAGCAGCCCCGGGCCCACTAACTATGGCTACACCTTC
-,-,TRBJ2-2,TRBV10-3,CAISESREAGELFF,TGTGCCATCAGTGAGTCTAGGGAGGCCGGGGAGCTGTTTTTT
few,-,TRBJ1-5,TRBV19,CASSTQAFVGQPQHF,TGTGCCAGTAGTACACAGGCCTTTGTGGGTCAGCCCCAGCATTTT
-,-,TRBJ1-2,TRBV5-1,CASSPGQTNYGYTF,TGCGCCAGCAGCCCTGGACAGACCAACTATGGCTACACCTTC
-,-,TRBJ1-5,TRBV18,CASSPGDQPQHF,TGTGCCAGCTCACCAGGCGATCAGCCCCAGCATTTT
-,TRBD2,TRBJ2-5,TRBV6-1,CASKGGREGETQYF,TGTGCCAGCAAGGGCGGGAGGGAGGGAGAGACCCAGTACTTC
-,TRBD1,TRBJ1-2,TRBV19,CASSGTVHYGYTF,TGTGCCAGTAGTGGGACAGTCCACTATGGCTACACCTTC
-,-,TRBJ1-1,TRBV7-8,CASSPREGLWEAFF,TGTGCCAGCAGCCCGCGGGAAGGCCTTTGGGAAGCTTTCTTT
-,TRBD2,TRBJ2-3,TRBV4-3,CASSQERASGREGTDTQYF,TGCGCCAGCAGCCAAGAGCGGGCTAGCGGGAGGGAGGGCACAGATACGCAGTATTTT
-,-,TRBJ2-7,TRBV27,CASSPGIGTYEQYF,TGTGCCAGCAGCCCCGGAATTGGGACCTACGAGCAGTACTTC
-,-,TRBJ2-7,TRBV6-1,CASLAAYEQYF,TGTGCCAGCCTCGCCGCCTACGAGCAGTACTTC
-,TRBD1,TRBJ1-2,TRBV29-1,CSVGTGNANYGYTF,TGCAGCGTCGGGACAGGGAACGCTAACTATGGCTACACCTTC
-,-,TRBJ2-3,TRBV6-5,CASLTARGTQYF,TGTGCCAGCCTGACCGCAAGGGGTACGCAGTATTTT
-,-,TRBJ2-7,TRBV11-2,CASSLGAGRTYEQYF,TGTGCCAGCAGCTTAGGGGCGGGACGGACCTACGAGCAGTACTTC
-,-,TRBJ1-2,TRBV4-1,CASSQVSQEQYTF,TGCGCCAGCAGCCAAGTGTCGCAGGAACAATACACCTTC
once,-,TRBJ2-6,TRBV29-1,CSVAQGSTGSGANVLTF,TGCAGCGTTGCCCAGGGTTCAACAGGCTCTGGGGCCAACGTCCTGACTTTC
-,-,TRBJ2-2,TRBV6-5,CASGDDTGELFF,TGTGCCAGCGGAGATGACACCGGGGAGCTGTTTTTT
-,-,TRBJ1-5,TRBV5-1,CASSSEGDQPQHF,TGCGCCAGCAGCTCAGAAGGGGATCAGCCCCAGCATTTT
-,-,TRBJ2-4,TRBV28,CASSDLRRGKNIQYF,TGTGCCAGCAGCGACCTACGCCGGGGCAAAAACATTCAGTACTTC
-,-,TRBJ2-3,TRBV28,CASSPTRRASNTDTQYF,TGTGCCAGCAGTCCTACTAGGAGGGCCTCGAACACAGATACGCAGTATTTT
-,-,TRBJ1-1,TRBV5-1,CASSLTGENTEAFF,TGCGCCAGCAGCCTCACGGGGGAGAACACTGAAGCTTTCTTT
-,-,TRBJ2-1,TRBV6-5,CASSYVDSRYNEQFF,TGTGCCAGCAGTTACGTTGACAGTCGGTACAATGAGCAGTTCTTC
-,-,TRBJ2-3,TRBV25-1,CASSDRNTDTQYF,TGTGCCAGCAGTGACAGGAACACAGATACGCAGTATTTT
-,-,TRBJ2-2,TRBV5-6,CASSLVETGELFF,TGTGCCAGCAGCTTGGTTGAAACCGGGGAGCTGTTTTTT
-,TRBD1,TRBJ1-1,TRBV28,CASSLLGTGGTDFEAFF,TGTGCCAGCAGTTTATTAGGGACAGGAGGAACGGACTTTGAAGCTTTCTTT
-,-,TRBJ2-6,TRBV5-1,CASSLGGWANVLTF,TGCGCCAGCAGCTTGGGAGGGTGGGCCAACGTCCTGACTTTC
-,-,TRBJ1-2,TRBV9,CASSSRGYGYTF,TGTGCCAGCAGCTCCAGGGGTTACGGCTACACCTTC
-,TRBD2,TRBJ2-1,TRBV30,CAWTAARTSGSYNEQFF,TGTGCCTGGACCGCCGCGAGGACTAGCGGGTCCTACAATGAGCAGTTCTTC
-,-,TRBJ2-2,TRBV18,CASSPSGGPTGELFF,TGTGCCAGCTCACCATCGGGGGGCCCCACCGGGGAGCTGTTTTTT
-,-,TRBJ1-1,TRBV10-1,CASSEQGNTEAFF,TGCGCCAGCAGTGAACAGGGGAACACTGAAGCTTTCTTT
-,TRBD2,TRBJ2-2,TRBV4-1,CASSRSTFRGETGELFF,TGCGCCAGCAGCCGGAGCACGTTCCGGGGGGAGACCGGGGAGCTGTTTTTT
-,TRBD1,TRBJ1-4,TRBV27,CASRGTGHGLEKLFF,TGTGCCAGCAGAGGGACAGGGCATGGACTTGAAAAACTGTTTTTT
-,TRBD2,TRBJ2-7,TRBV4-3,CASSQYTGTIYEQYF,TGCGCCAGCAGCCAATACACCGGGACTATATACGAGCAGTACTTC
-,TRBD2,TRBJ2-7,TRBV6-1,CASSGVGTSGMREQYF,TGTGCCAGCAGTGGGGTGGGGACTAGCGGGATGAGGGAGCAGTACTTC
-,-,TRBJ2-3,TRBV6-1,CASSEGQPTDTQYF,TGTGCCAGCAGTGAAGGACAGCCCACAGATACGCAGTATTTT
once,TRBD2,TRBJ2-3,TRBV6-1,CASPSAGDWSDTQYF,TGTGCCAGTCCCTCGGCGGGAGACTGGTCAGATACGCAGTATTTT
-,-,TRBJ2-2,TRBV27,CASSLPPQGTGELFF,TGTGCCAGCAGTTTACCCCCCCAGGGCACCGGGGAGCTGTTTTTT
-,-,TRBJ2-5,TRBV6-6,CASKIGAETQYF,TGTGCCAGCAAAATAGGGGCGGAGACCCAGTACTTC